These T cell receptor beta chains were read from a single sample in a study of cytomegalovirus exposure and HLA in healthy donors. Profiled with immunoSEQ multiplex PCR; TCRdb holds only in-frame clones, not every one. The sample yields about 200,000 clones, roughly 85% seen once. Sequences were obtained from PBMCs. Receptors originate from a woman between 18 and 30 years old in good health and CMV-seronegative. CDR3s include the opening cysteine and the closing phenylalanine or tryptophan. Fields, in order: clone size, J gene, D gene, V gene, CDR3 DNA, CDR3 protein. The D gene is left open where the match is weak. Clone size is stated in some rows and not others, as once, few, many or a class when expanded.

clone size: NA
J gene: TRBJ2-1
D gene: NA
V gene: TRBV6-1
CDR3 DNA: TGTGCCAGCAGGCCTCGGACAACCTACAATGAGCAGTTCTTC
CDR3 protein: CASRPRTTYNEQFF

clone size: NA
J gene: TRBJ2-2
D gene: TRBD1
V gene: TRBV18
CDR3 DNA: TGTGCCAGCTCACCACGTACAGGGGTCGTCACCGGGGAGCTGTTTTTT
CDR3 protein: CASSPRTGVVTGELFF

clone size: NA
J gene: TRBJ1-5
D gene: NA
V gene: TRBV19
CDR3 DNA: TGTGCCAGTAGTAGACGGGACACTAGCAATCAGCCCCAGCATTTT
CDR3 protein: CASSRRDTSNQPQHF

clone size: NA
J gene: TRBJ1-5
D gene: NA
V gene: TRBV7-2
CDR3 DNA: TGTGCCAGCAGCTTAGCGGGTTATAGCAATCAGCCCCAGCATTTT
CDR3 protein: CASSLAGYSNQPQHF

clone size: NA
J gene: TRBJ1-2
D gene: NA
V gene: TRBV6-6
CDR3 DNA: TGTGCCAGCACCCTCACAAGATACGGCTACACCTTC
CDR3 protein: CASTLTRYGYTF

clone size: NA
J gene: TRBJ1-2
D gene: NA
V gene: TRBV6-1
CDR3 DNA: TGTGCCAGCAGTGACTGGGGTAACTATGGCTACACCTTC
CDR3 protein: CASSDWGNYGYTF

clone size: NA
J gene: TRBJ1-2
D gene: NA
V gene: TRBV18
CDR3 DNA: TGTGCCAGCTCTACCAATGGGGGCCGGGACTATGGCTACACCTTC
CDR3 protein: CASSTNGGRDYGYTF

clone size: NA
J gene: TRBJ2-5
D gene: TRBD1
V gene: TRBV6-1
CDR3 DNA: TGTGCCAGCAGTGAAGCGGCAGGGGGATTGGGAGAGACCCAGTACTTC
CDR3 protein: CASSEAAGGLGETQYF

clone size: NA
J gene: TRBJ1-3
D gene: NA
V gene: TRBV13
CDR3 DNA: TGTGCCAGCAGCTTTAGGGGGTTGGAAGGAAACACCATATATTTT
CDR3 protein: CASSFRGLEGNTIYF

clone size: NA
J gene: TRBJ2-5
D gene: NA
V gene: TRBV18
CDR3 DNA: TGTGCCAGCTCGCCTATACAAGAGACCCAGTACTTC
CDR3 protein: CASSPIQETQYF

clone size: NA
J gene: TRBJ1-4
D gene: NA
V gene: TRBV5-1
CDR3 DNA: TGCGCCAGCAGCCAAGGGGAGGGAAGAGGAAAACTGTTTTTT
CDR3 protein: CASSQGEGRGKLFF

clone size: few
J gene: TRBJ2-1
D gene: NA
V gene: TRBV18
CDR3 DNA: TGTGCCAGCTCACTAGGGACCTACAATGAGCAGTTCTTC
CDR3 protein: CASSLGTYNEQFF

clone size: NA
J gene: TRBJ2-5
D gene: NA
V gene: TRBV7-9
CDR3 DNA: TGTGCCAGCAGCTTACGTCGAGAGGAAGGGACCCAGTACTTC
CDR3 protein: CASSLRREEGTQYF

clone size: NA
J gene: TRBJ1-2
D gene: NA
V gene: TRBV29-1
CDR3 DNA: TGCAGCGATTTCAGGGGTGCACACTATGGCTACACCTTC
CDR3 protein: CSDFRGAHYGYTF

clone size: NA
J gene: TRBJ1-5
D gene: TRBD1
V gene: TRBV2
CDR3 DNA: TGTGCCAGCAGCCGGGACAGGATTTATAGCAATCAGCCCCAGCATTTT
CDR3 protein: CASSRDRIYSNQPQHF

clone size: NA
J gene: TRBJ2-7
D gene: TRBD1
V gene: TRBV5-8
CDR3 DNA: TGTGCCAGCAGCTTGGGCCCCGGTACCGGGACAGGGTCCTACGAGCAGTACTTC
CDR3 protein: CASSLGPGTGTGSYEQYF

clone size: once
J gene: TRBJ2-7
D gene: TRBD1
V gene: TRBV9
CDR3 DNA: TGTGCCAGCAGCCTCATGGGGGGACAGGGCTGGTACGAGCAGTACTTC
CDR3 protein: CASSLMGGQGWYEQYF

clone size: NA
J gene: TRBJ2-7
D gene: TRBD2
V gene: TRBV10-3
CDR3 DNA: TGTGCCTCCTCCCCGGGACTAGCGATCAACGAGCAGTACTTC
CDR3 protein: CASSPGLAINEQYF

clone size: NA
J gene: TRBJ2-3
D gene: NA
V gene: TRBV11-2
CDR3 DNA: TGTGCCAGCAGCTTACGGGGGCTAGATACGCAGTATTTT
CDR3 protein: CASSLRGLDTQYF

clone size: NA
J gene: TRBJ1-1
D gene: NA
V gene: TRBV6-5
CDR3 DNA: TGTGCCAGCAGCCCCGACAGGCGAAACACTGAAGCTTTCTTT
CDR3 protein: CASSPDRRNTEAFF

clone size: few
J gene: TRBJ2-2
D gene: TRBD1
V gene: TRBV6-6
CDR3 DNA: TGTGCCAGCAGTAACAGGGGACAGAGGACCGGGGAGCTGTTTTTT
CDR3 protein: CASSNRGQRTGELFF

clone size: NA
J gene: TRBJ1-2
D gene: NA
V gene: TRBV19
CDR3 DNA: TGTGCCAGTAGTATCAAGGGTCGGAAGGCAAACGGCTACACCTTC
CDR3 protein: CASSIKGRKANGYTF

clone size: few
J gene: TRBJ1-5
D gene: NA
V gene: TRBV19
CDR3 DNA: TGTGCCAGTAGTAGTGATGTCGGGGGCAGGCAGCCCCAGCATTTT
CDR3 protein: CASSSDVGGRQPQHF

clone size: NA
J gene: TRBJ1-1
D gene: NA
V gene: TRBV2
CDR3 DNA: TGTGCCAGCATCGGACACTCGAACACTGAAGCTTTCTTT
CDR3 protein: CASIGHSNTEAFF

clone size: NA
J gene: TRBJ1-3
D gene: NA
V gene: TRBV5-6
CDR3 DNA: TGTGCCAGCAGCTTGGGTAGCTCTGGAAACACCATATATTTT
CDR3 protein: CASSLGSSGNTIYF

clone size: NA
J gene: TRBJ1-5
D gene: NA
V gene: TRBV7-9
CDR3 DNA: TGTGCCAGCAGCTCTCCCGCCAGTCCCCAGCATTTT
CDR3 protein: CASSSPASPQHF

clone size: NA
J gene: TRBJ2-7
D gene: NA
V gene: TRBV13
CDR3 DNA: TGTGCCAGCAGCTCGGACAACTACGAGCAGTACTTC
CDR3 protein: CASSSDNYEQYF

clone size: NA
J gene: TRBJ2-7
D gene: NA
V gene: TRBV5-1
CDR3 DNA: TGCGCCAGCAGCTCTGAGACGGTAGGGTCCTACGAGCAGTACTTC
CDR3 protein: CASSSETVGSYEQYF

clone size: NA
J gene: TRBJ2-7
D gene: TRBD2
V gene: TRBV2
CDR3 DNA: TGTGCCAGCAGTGGGGCAGCGGCGGGAGGGGGCTCCTACGAGCAGTACTTC
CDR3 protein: CASSGAAAGGGSYEQYF

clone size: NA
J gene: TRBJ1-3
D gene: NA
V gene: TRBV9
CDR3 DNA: TGTGCCAGCAGCGTAGACGGGAGCACCATATATTTT
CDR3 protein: CASSVDGSTIYF

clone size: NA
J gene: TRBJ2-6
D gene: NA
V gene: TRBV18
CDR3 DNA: TGTGCCAGCTCACCAGAGGCTGCAGGATCCTCTGGGGCCAACGTCCTGACTTTC
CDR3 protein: CASSPEAAGSSGANVLTF

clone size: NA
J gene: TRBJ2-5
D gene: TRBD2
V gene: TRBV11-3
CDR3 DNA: TGTGCCAGCAGCTTACTAGCGGAAGAGACCCAGTACTTC
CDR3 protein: CASSLLAEETQYF

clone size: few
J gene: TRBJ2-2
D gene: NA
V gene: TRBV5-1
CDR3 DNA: TGCGCCAGCAGCTTGTTCCTTGGGGGCGGCGGGGAGCTGTTTTTT
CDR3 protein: CASSLFLGGGGELFF

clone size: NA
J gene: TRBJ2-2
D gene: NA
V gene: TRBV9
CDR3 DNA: TGTGCCAGCAGCGTAGTCGATCTAAGGGGCACCGGGGAGCTGTTTTTT
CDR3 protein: CASSVVDLRGTGELFF

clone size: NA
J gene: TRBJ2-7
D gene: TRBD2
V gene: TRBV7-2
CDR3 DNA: TGTGCCAGCAGCCCGGCGGCTAGCGGTCCCTCCTACGAGCAGTACTTC
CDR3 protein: CASSPAASGPSYEQYF

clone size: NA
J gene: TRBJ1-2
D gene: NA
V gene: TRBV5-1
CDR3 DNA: TGCGCCAGCAGCTTGGAGGGCCGAGTTAACTATGGCTACACCTTC
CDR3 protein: CASSLEGRVNYGYTF

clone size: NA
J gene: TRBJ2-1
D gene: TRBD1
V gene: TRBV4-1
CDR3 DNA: TGCGCCAGCAGCCAAGTCCCGGGACAGGGGTATGAGCAGTTCTTC
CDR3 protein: CASSQVPGQGYEQFF

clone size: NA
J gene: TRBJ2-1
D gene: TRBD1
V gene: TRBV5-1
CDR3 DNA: TGCGCCAGCAGCTTGGCGCAGGGGGCTTACAATGAGCAGTTCTTC
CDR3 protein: CASSLAQGAYNEQFF

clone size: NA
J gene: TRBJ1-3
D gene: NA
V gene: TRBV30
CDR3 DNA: TGTGCCTGGGCTGCAGGGTTTGGCGGAAACACCATATATTTT
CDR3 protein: CAWAAGFGGNTIYF